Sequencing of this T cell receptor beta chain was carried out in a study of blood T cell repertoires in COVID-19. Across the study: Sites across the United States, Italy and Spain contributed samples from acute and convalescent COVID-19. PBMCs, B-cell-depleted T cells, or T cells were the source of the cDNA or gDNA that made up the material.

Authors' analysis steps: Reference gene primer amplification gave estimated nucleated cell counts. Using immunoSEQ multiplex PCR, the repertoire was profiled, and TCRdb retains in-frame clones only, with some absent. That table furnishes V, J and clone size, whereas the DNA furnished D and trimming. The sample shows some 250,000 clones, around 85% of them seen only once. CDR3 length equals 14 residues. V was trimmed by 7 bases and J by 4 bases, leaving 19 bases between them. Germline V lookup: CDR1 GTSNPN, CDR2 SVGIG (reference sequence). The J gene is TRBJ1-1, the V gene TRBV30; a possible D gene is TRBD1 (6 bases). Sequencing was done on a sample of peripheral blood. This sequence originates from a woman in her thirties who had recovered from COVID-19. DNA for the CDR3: TGTGCCTCGACAGGCCGAAATCGCGGCACTGAAGCTTTCTTT. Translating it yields CASTGRNRGTEAFF.